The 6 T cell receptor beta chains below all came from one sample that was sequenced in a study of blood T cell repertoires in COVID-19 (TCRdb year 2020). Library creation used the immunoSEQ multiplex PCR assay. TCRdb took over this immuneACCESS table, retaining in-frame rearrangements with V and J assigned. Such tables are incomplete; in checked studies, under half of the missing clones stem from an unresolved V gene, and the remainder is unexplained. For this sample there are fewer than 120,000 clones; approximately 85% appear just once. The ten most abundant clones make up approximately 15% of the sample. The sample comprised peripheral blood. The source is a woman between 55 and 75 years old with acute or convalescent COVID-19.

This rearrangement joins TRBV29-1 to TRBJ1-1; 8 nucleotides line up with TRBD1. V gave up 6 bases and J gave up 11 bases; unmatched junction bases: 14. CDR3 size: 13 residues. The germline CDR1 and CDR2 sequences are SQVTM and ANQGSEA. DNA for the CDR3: TGCAGCGTGGCGAACACCAGGGGGCTGGATGCTTTCTTT. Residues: CSVANTRGLDAFF.

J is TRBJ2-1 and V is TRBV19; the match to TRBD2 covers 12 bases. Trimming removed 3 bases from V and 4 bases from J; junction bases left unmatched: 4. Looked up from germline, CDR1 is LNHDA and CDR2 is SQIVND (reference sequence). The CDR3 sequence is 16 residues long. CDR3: CASSMGGLAGYNEQFF. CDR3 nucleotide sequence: TGTGCCAGTAGTATGGGAGGACTAGCGGGGTACAATGAGCAGTTCTTC. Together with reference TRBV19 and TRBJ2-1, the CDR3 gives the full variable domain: DGGITQSPKYLFRKEGQNVTLSCEQNLNHDAMYWYRQDPGQGLRLIYYSQIVNDFQKGDIAEGYSVSREKKESFPLTVTSAQKNPTAFYLCASSMGGLAGYNEQFFGPGTRLTVL.

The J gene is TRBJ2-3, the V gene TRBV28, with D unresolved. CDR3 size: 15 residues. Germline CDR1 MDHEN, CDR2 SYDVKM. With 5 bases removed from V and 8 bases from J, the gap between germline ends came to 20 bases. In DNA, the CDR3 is TGTGCCAGCAGTCCGCTGGTCCCAACCTCGGGTACGCAGTATTTT. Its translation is CASSPLVPTSGTQYF.

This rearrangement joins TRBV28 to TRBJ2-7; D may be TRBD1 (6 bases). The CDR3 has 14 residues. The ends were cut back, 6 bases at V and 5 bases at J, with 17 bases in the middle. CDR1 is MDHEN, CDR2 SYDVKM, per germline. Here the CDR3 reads CASSLPTGSHEQYF. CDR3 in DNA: TGTGCCAGCAGCCTTCCGACAGGTTCCCACGAGCAGTACTTC.

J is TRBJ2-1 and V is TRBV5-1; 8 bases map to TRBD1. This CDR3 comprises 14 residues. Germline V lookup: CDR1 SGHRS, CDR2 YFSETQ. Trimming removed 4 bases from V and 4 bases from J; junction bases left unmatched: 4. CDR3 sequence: CASSDRDRYNEQFF. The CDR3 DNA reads TGCGCCAGCAGCGACCGGGACAGGTACAATGAGCAGTTCTTC.

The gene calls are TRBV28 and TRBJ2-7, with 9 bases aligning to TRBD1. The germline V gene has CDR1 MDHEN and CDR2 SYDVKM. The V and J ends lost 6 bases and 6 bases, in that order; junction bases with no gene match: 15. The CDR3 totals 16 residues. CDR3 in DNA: TGTGCCAGCAGCCTCTGGGCCGGACAGGGGTTTTCCGAGCAGTACTTC. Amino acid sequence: CASSLWAGQGFSEQYF.